The 26 T cell receptor beta chains below were found in one sample sequenced in a study of T cell responses to AZD1222 COVID-19 vaccine. The method was immunoSEQ multiplex PCR; TCRdb's version includes in-frame clones alone and lacks a portion of them. The data show some 150,000 clones, around 94% seen once. This specimen was peripheral blood, taken on day 0 of AZD1222 vaccination. These TCRs come from an adult in good health.

The chain couples TRBV27 to TRBJ2-1; 8 nucleotides agree with TRBD2. This CDR3 is built from 16 residues. V was clipped by 4 bases and J by 0 bases; unmatched bases: 5. Germline V gene lookup returns CDR1 MNHEY and CDR2 SMNVEV (reference sequence). CDR3 in DNA: TGTGCCAGCAGTTCCTTAGCGGGGAACTCCTACAATGAGCAGTTCTTC. Translated: CASSSLAGNSYNEQFF.

A few counts support this clone. The chain has TRBV6-1 and TRBJ1-6, with no clear D. V was clipped by 2 bases and J by 0 bases, with 11 bases between them. Per the germline V gene, CDR1 is MNHNS and CDR2 is SASEGT. The CDR3 consists of 17 residues. CDR3 loop: CASSEQAYSSYNSPLHF. The CDR3 DNA reads as TGTGCCAGCAGTGAACAGGCGTATAGCTCCTATAATTCACCCCTCCACTTT.

The chain joins TRBV27 to TRBJ1-2; weak D call: TRBD1 (5 bases). The CDR3 covers 13 residues. Germline V gives CDR1 MNHEY, CDR2 SMNVEV (reference sequence). V lost 3 bases and J lost 8, with 13 bases in between. The CDR3 coding sequence is TGTGCCAGCAGTTTTGGGCAGGGAAACGGCTACACCTTC. As protein: CASSFGQGNGYTF.

The chain carries TRBV5-1 and TRBJ2-1; D uncertain. The germline V gene encodes CDR1 SGHRS and CDR2 YFSETQ. This CDR3 is built from 14 residues. V lost 0 bases and J 8 bases, leaving 12 bases between the germline ends. The CDR3 region is CASSLAPASDEQFF. The CDR3 DNA reads as TGCGCCAGCAGCTTGGCCCCAGCAAGCGATGAGCAGTTCTTC. Combining the CDR3 with reference TRBV5-1 and TRBJ2-1 gives the whole variable domain KAGVTQTPRYLIKTRGQQVTLSCSPISGHRSVSWYQQTPGQGLQFLFEYFSETQRNKGNFPGRFSGRQFSNSRSEMNVSTLELGDSALYLCASSLAPASDEQFFGPGTRLTVL.

The CDR3 region has the DNA TGTGCCAGCAGTGGAGTAGCCAGTCGTGGCTACACCTTC. It specifies CASSGVASRGYTF. The gene calls are TRBV2 and TRBJ1-2; D not certain. The V end lost 4 bases, the J end lost 7 bases, and 13 bases lay between the germline ends. The germline V gene encodes CDR1 SNHLY and CDR2 FYNNEI. This CDR3 spans 13 amino acids.

V gene TRBV15 combines with J gene TRBJ1-4; tentatively, D is TRBD1 (6 bases). The germline V gene has CDR1 LNHNV and CDR2 YYDKDF (reference sequence). Trimming left V 3 bases short and J 6 bases short, with 14 bases between. CDR3 length: 15 residues. The CDR3, as DNA: TGTGCCACCAGCAGGACGGGGAGGGGGGATGAAAAACTGTTTTTT. Protein sequence: CATSRTGRGDEKLFF.

This rearrangement joins TRBV6-4 to TRBJ2-6, with D maybe TRBD2 (5 bases). V shed 0 bases and J shed 3 bases, with 6 bases lying between them. This CDR3 contains 15 residues. CDR1 MRHNA and CDR2 SNTAGT come from the germline V gene. The CDR3 protein is CASSDSAGGANVLTF. The DNA for the CDR3 is TGTGCCAGCAGTGACTCTGCGGGTGGGGCCAACGTCCTGACTTTC.

The chain's CDR3 is CARSLAYLGGGLPRFYNSPLHF. In nucleotides, the CDR3 is TGTGCCAGAAGCTTGGCCTACCTGGGGGGGGGCCTACCAAGGTTCTATAATTCACCCCTCCACTTT. The rearrangement links TRBV5-3 to TRBJ1-6, with D tentatively TRBD1 (6 bases). TRBV5-3 is flagged as an ORF with uncertain function. Trimming left V 0 bases short and J 3 bases short, with 28 bases between. This CDR3 comprises 22 residues.

The chain is built from TRBV4-1 and TRBJ1-4, with D unclear. CDR1 is MGHRA and CDR2 is YSYEKL in the germline V gene. CDR3 size: 15 residues. V gave up 0 bases and J gave up 7 bases, with 12 bases separating them. DNA for the CDR3: TGCGCCAGCAGCCAAGATTTAGTCCCAAGTGAAAAACTGTTTTTT. The encoded protein is CASSQDLVPSEKLFF.

V is TRBV5-6 and J is TRBJ2-5; TRBD2 matches 11 bases. Germline V CDR1 and CDR2: SGHDT, YYEEEE. The trim removed 3 bases at V and 3 bases at J, leaving 13 bases unmatched. This CDR3 has 18 amino acids. The DNA for the CDR3 is TGTGCCAGCAGCTCGTTGCTTACCGGACTAGCGGGCGAAGAGACCCAGTACTTC. Encoded protein: CASSSLLTGLAGEETQYF.

The chain combines TRBV7-6 with TRBJ2-2; 10 bases match TRBD1. The V and J ends lost 0 bases and 5 bases, in that order; junction bases with no gene match: 3. The germline V gene has CDR1 SGHVS and CDR2 FNYEAQ. The CDR3 spans 16 residues. CDR3 coding DNA: TGTGCCAGCAGCTTAGCTCCGGGACAGGGGACCGGGGAGCTGTTTTTT. This sequence encodes CASSLAPGQGTGELFF.

The chain employs TRBV7-2 and TRBJ2-5; D is possibly TRBD1 (5 bases). The CDR3 runs to 17 residues. V lost 1 base, J lost 2 bases, and 17 bases lay in between. From germline, CDR1 is SGHTA and CDR2 FQGNSA. CDR3 loop: CASSLGAQGLEQETQYF. The CDR3 DNA follows: TGTGCCAGCAGCTTAGGGGCCCAGGGTCTAGAGCAAGAGACCCAGTACTTC.

The chain combines TRBV7-8 with TRBJ1-4, with a weak D call TRBD1 (6 bases). V was clipped by 4 bases and J by 6 bases, with 18 bases between them. CDR1 is SGHVS and CDR2 is FQNEAQ in the germline V gene. The CDR3 runs to 16 residues. The CDR3: CASSSYPRGQDEKLFF. Here the CDR3 DNA reads TGTGCCAGCAGCTCATATCCCCGGGGGCAGGATGAAAAACTGTTTTTT.

V usage is TRBV19 and J usage is TRBJ1-5; 8 nucleotides align to TRBD1. Germline values: CDR1 LNHDA, CDR2 SQIVND (reference sequence). The CDR3 loop spans 14 amino acids. The V segment lost 7 bases and the J segment 4 bases; nucleotides outside the gene matches: 6. The CDR3 nucleotides are TGTGCCAGTAATCAGGACAGGGCTAATCAGCCCCAGCATTTT. The encoded protein is CASNQDRANQPQHF.

The chain links TRBV19 to TRBJ1-1, with D hard to call. The CDR3 length is 13 residues. V was clipped by 7 bases and J by 3 bases, with 12 bases between them. Looked up from germline, CDR1 is LNHDA and CDR2 is SQIVND (reference sequence). This CDR3 is CASKVGMHTEAFF. In DNA form, the CDR3 reads TGTGCCAGTAAGGTGGGAATGCACACTGAAGCTTTCTTT.

The V gene is TRBV7-7, the J gene TRBJ2-2; possibly TRBD1 or TRBD2 for D (5 bases each). The CDR3 extends over 13 amino acids. CDR1 and CDR2 from the germline V gene are SSHAT and FNYEAQ (reference sequence). Trimming took off 6 bases at V and 7 bases at J, with 12 bases between the two ends. CDR3 DNA sequence: TGTGCCAGCAGACCACCTGGGGGCGGGGAGCTGTTTTTT. Amino acids: CASRPPGGGELFF.

The V and J genes are TRBV5-1 and TRBJ2-5; D is possibly TRBD1 (6 bases). This CDR3 is 15 amino acids long. Germline-derived CDR1 and CDR2 are SGHRS and YFSETQ. Trimming removed 4 bases from V and 1 base from J, with 14 bases in between. The CDR3 region is CASSAQGTGQETQYF. DNA for the CDR3: TGCGCCAGCAGCGCTCAGGGGACGGGCCAAGAGACCCAGTACTTC. Using reference TRBV5-1 and TRBJ2-5 for the parts outside the CDR3, the full variable domain is KAGVTQTPRYLIKTRGQQVTLSCSPISGHRSVSWYQQTPGQGLQFLFEYFSETQRNKGNFPGRFSGRQFSNSRSEMNVSTLELGDSALYLCASSAQGTGQETQYFGPGTRLLVL.

The V call is TRBV24-1, the J call TRBJ1-1, with D possibly being TRBD1 (6 bases). Trimming stripped 2 bases from V and 4 bases from J, with 13 bases between. This CDR3 is 15 amino acids long. Germline-derived CDR1 and CDR2 are KGHDR and SFDVKD. Written as DNA, the CDR3 is TGTGCCACCAGTGATTCCACAGGGTTAAGCACTGAAGCTTTCTTT. Amino acids: CATSDSTGLSTEAFF.

A word on this clone: Other nucleotide sequences from this sample produce the same CDR3. The rearrangement uses TRBV20-1 and TRBJ1-3; D remains unclear. The germline V and J ends were trimmed by 5 bases and 0 bases, with 2 bases remaining between them. The CDR3 loop spans 11 amino acids. Germline-derived CDR1 and CDR2 are DFQATT and SNEGSKA (reference sequence). The CDR3 bases are TGCAGTGCTGTCTCTGGAAACACCATATATTTT. It specifies CSAVSGNTIYF.

V is TRBV7-2 and J is TRBJ2-3, with 13 bases fitting TRBD2. The CDR3 is made up of 14 amino acids. Per the germline V gene, CDR1 is SGHTA and CDR2 is FQGNSA. After removal of 5 bases from V and 11 bases from J, the junction contained 7 bases not matched to a gene. Here the CDR3 reads CASSRTSGSLLQYF. The CDR3 DNA reads TGTGCCAGCAGCCGGACTAGCGGGAGCCTGCTGCAGTATTTT. The variable domain in full, with the rest retrieved from reference TRBV7-2 and TRBJ2-3, is GAGVSQSPSNKVTEKGKDVELRCDPISGHTALYWYRQSLGQGLEFLIYFQGNSAPDKSGLPSDRFSAERTGGSVSTLTIQRTQQEDSAVYLCASSRTSGSLLQYFGPGTRLTVL.

This sequence joins TRBV10-1 and TRBJ1-1; maybe TRBD1 (5 bases). Germline lookup yields CDR1 WNHNN and CDR2 SYGVQD (reference sequence). Trimming stripped 3 bases from V and 1 base from J, with 12 bases between. This CDR3 has 15 amino acids. The CDR3 nucleotides are TGCGCCAGCAGTGATACGAACGGGACGAACACTGAAGCTTTCTTT. Its protein product is CASSDTNGTNTEAFF.

This clone was seen more than once but under ten times. The CDR3 spells CASARSVGVGEKLFF. For the CDR3, the DNA is TGTGCCAGCGCCAGGTCGGTAGGGGTCGGTGAAAAACTGTTTTTT. The genes are TRBV6-5 and TRBJ1-4, with a possible D match to TRBD1 (5 bases). Germline assignment: CDR1 MNHEY and CDR2 SVGAGI. The V gene lost 8 bases and the J gene lost 7 bases, with 20 bases spanning the gap. The CDR3 loop spans 15 amino acids.

This clone has a handful of counts. This rearrangement joins TRBV5-1 to TRBJ2-5; D remains unclear. The ends were cut back, 0 bases at V and 0 bases at J, with 0 bases in the middle. Looked up from germline, CDR1 is SGHRS and CDR2 is YFSETQ. This CDR3 spans 12 amino acids. CDR3 residues: CASSLDQETQYF. The CDR3 DNA reads TGCGCCAGCAGCTTGGACCAAGAGACCCAGTACTTC. The complete variable domain, with remaining parts taken from reference TRBV5-1 and TRBJ2-5, reads KAGVTQTPRYLIKTRGQQVTLSCSPISGHRSVSWYQQTPGQGLQFLFEYFSETQRNKGNFPGRFSGRQFSNSRSEMNVSTLELGDSALYLCASSLDQETQYFGPGTRLLVL.

This clone occurred once. This chain joins TRBV2 and TRBJ1-5; D is ambiguous. Trimming took off 8 bases at V and 3 bases at J, with 14 bases between the two ends. The CDR3 totals 14 residues. From germline, CDR1 is SNHLY and CDR2 FYNNEI. The CDR3 reads CASATVRFNQPQHF. The CDR3 DNA is TGTGCCAGCGCTACAGTTCGCTTCAATCAGCCCCAGCATTTT.

The chain joins TRBV29-1 to TRBJ1-2; TRBD1 agrees at 8 bases. The CDR3 runs to 11 residues. Germline V gives CDR1 SQVTM, CDR2 ANQGSEA. V lost 7 bases to trimming and J lost 6 bases; unmatched junction nucleotides: 4. CDR3 coding DNA: TGCAGCGGCGTGGGACAGGATGGCTACACCTTC. Translated, it gives CSGVGQDGYTF.

This chain connects TRBV7-6 to TRBJ2-1; 7 bases match TRBD2. The CDR3 covers 16 residues. V lost 5 bases to trimming and J lost 6 bases; unmatched junction nucleotides: 13. Germline assignment: CDR1 SGHVS and CDR2 FNYEAQ. DNA of the CDR3: TGTGCCAGCAGCCCACAAACCGGGACTATATTCAATGAGCAGTTCTTC. It codes for CASSPQTGTIFNEQFF.